This record looks at one T cell receptor (beta chain) sequence and its context. Its specificity is not known. This specimen belongs to a study of shared clonotypes between healthy human individuals. Germline V lookup: CDR1 SGHAT, CDR2 FQNNGV. V was cut by 6 bases and J by 0 bases, with 12 bases left in between. The CDR3 spans 14 residues. Profiled with immunoSEQ multiplex PCR; TCRdb holds only in-frame clones, not every one. The table shows roughly 850,000 clones, with around 96% occurring only once. Study outcomes and limitations: The study found approximately 5% of naive CD4 clonotypes shared across four donors.

Naive CD8 cells lacked CD45RO, underwent positive selection for CCR7 and left out terminally differentiated effector memory CD45RA+ cells. Donors were healthy HIV-negative adults without recent acute infections or vaccinations. Only Caucasian adults living in Nashville, Tennessee made up the donor group. Sequencing was performed on naive CD8+ T cells sorted from blood. The TCR sequence derives from a man aged 25 to 40 in good health. V gene TRBV11-2 combines with J gene TRBJ2-7; tentative D call: TRBD2 (5 bases). CDR3 loop: CASSHRGPSYEQYF. CDR3 coding DNA: TGTGCCAGCAGTCACCGGGGTCCCTCCTACGAGCAGTACTTC.